The 10 T cell receptor beta chains below all came from one sample that was sequenced in a study of T cells in Graves' hyperthyroidism and ophthalmopathy. RNA transcripts gave rise to amplified TCR beta CDR3 regions. The TCR CDR3 first-round RT-PCR relied on the HTBI primer set. TCRdb re-analysed the multiplex PCR reads in MiXCR, keeping a single row per CDR3 protein. The data show nearly 750,000 distinct CDR3 sequences, approximately 36% seen once. The specimen sequenced was blood. These receptors came from a woman between 40 and 55 years old with Graves' hyperthyroidism.

The sample holds many counts of this clonotype. The rearrangement links TRBV6-4 to TRBJ1-2, with 7 bases identical to TRBD1. The CDR3 is 13 residues long. The V and J ends lost 9 bases and 2 bases, in that order; junction bases with no gene match: 6. The germline gives CDR1 MRHNA, CDR2 SNTAGT. CDR3 sequence: CARAGTENYGYTF. Here the CDR3 DNA reads TGTGCCAGGGCCGGGACAGAAAACTATGGCTACACCTTC.

The chain uses TRBV7-9 and TRBJ2-7; TRBD2 aligns across 11 bases. The V segment lost 8 bases and the J segment 5 bases; nucleotides outside the gene matches: 5. Germline V gene sequence: CDR1 SEHNR, CDR2 FQNEAQ (reference sequence). The CDR3 is made up of 13 amino acids. For the CDR3, the DNA is TGTGCCAGCCGACTAGCGGGACAGAACGAGCAGTACTTC. Translated: CASRLAGQNEQYF.

In the case of this clonotype: A single base separates this from a much larger clone, so it may be a read error. This chain uses TRBV20-1 with TRBJ1-1; unclear D gene. V was cut by 2 bases and J by 0 bases, with 7 bases left in between. Germline V lookup: CDR1 DFQATT, CDR2 SNEGSKA (reference sequence). The CDR3 covers 13 residues. The CDR3 reads CSARMVVNTEAFF. The DNA for the CDR3 is TGCAGTGCTAGAATGGTGGTGAACACTGAAGCTTTCTTT.

This clonotype was observed many times. The chain uses TRBV20-1 and TRBJ1-5; 8 bases fit TRBD1. Germline V CDR1 and CDR2: DFQATT, SNEGSKA (reference sequence). V lost 6 bases and J lost 6; bases outside the gene matches: 13. The CDR3 runs to 15 residues. This chain's CDR3 is CSAGRTGTGSQPQHF. In DNA form, the CDR3 reads TGCAGTGCGGGGAGGACAGGGACGGGGAGTCAGCCCCAGCATTTT.

This clonotype was seen a single time. This may be a read error: a much more frequent sequence differs by one nucleotide. V and J are TRBV20-1 and TRBJ1-6, with D possibly TRBD1 on 5 matching bases. Per germline, CDR1 DFQATT and CDR2 SNEGSKA (reference sequence). The CDR3 has 15 residues. V was pared by 1 base and J by 8 bases, with 15 bases between. As DNA, the CDR3 is TGCAGTGCTAGAGTCCGGGGGATAGCTCATTCACCCCTCCACTTT. Protein sequence: CSARVRGIAHSPLHF.

This rearrangement joins TRBV29-1 to TRBJ2-7, with 9 bases lining up with TRBD1. CDR1 and CDR2 (germline): SQVTM, ANQGSEA. After removal of 6 bases from V and 5 bases from J, the junction contained 14 bases not matched to a gene. The CDR3 sequence is 15 residues long. DNA of the CDR3: TGCAGCGTCGACGGACGGACAGGGGATACCCACGAGCAGTACTTC. Its translation: CSVDGRTGDTHEQYF.

The rearrangement joins TRBV4-3 to TRBJ1-5; D not resolved. The CDR3 is made up of 13 amino acids. Germline V gene lookup returns CDR1 LGHNA and CDR2 YSLEER. V lost 1 base and J lost 8, with 9 bases in between. As DNA, the CDR3 is TGCGCCAGCAGCCAAGGCAGGTTTGAGCCCCAGCATTTT. Protein product: CASSQGRFEPQHF.

DNA for the CDR3: TGTGCCAGCGGAAGGGGGAAAGATACGCAGTATTTT. This translates into CASGRGKDTQYF. The chain has TRBV7-6 and TRBJ2-3, with D possibly being TRBD1 (6 bases). V lost 8 bases to trimming and J lost 5 bases, with 11 bases between them. Germline assignment: CDR1 SGHVS and CDR2 FNYEAQ. CDR3 length: 12 amino acids.

Details on this clonotype: The junction differs from germline at one of its ends, possibly a read error. The chain has TRBV12-3 or TRBV12-4 and TRBJ1-3; 7 bases map to TRBD1. CDR3 size: 15 residues. In DNA, the CDR3 is TGTGCCAGCAGAGAAGGGACAGTCTCTGGAAACACCACATATTTT. Encoded protein: CASREGTVSGNTTYF.

Regarding this clonotype: One junction end disagrees with the germline gene, perhaps due to a read error. The V call is TRBV7-2, the J call TRBJ2-7; 7 bases are shared with TRBD2. The germline V gene encodes CDR1 SGHTA and CDR2 FQGNSA. The length of the CDR3 is 15 residues. The CDR3 DNA follows: TGCGCCAGCAGCCAAGGGGCGGGAGAGGCCTACGAGCAGTACTTC. Residues: CASSQGAGEAYEQYF.